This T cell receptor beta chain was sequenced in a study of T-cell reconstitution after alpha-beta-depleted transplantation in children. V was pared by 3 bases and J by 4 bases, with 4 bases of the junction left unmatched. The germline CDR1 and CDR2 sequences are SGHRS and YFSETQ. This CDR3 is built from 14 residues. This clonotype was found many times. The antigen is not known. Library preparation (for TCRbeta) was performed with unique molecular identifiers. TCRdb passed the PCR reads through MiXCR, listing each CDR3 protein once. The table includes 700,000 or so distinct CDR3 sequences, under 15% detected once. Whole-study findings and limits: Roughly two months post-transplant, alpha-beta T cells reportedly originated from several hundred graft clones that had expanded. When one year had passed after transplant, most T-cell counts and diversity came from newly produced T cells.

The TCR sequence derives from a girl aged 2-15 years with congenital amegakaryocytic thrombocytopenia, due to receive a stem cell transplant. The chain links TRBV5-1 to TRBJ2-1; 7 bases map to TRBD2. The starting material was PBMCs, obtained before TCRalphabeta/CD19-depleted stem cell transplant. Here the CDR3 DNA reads TGCGCCAGCAGCTCTACTAGCGCTTACAATGAGCAGTTCTTC. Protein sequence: CASSSTSAYNEQFF.